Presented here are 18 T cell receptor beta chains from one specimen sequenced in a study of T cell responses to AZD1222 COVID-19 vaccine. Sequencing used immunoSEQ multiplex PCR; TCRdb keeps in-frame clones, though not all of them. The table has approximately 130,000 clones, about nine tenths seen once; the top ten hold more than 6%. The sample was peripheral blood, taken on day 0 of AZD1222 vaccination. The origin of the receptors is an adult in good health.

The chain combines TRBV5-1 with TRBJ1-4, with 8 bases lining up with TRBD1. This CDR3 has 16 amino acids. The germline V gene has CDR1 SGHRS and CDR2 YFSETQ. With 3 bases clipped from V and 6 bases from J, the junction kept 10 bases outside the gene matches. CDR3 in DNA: TGCGCCAGCAGCTACCAACCGGACAGGGAAGATGAAAAACTGTTTTTT. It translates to CASSYQPDREDEKLFF.

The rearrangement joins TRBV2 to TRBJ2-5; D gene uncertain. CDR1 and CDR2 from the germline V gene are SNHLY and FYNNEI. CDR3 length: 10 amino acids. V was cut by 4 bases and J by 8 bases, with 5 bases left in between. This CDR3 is CASSGATQYF. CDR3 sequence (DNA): TGTGCCAGCAGTGGGGCCACCCAGTACTTC.

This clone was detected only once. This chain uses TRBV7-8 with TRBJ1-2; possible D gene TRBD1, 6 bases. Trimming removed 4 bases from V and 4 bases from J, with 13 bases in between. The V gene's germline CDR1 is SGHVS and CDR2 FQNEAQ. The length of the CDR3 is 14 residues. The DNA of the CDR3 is TGTGCCAGCAGCTCCCGACAGGCCGTCTATGGCTACACCTTC. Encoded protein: CASSSRQAVYGYTF.

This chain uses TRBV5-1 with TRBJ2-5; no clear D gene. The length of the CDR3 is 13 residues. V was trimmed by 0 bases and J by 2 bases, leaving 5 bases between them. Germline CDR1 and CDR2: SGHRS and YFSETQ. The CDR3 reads CASSLVQQETQYF. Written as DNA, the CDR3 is TGCGCCAGCAGCTTGGTCCAGCAAGAGACCCAGTACTTC.

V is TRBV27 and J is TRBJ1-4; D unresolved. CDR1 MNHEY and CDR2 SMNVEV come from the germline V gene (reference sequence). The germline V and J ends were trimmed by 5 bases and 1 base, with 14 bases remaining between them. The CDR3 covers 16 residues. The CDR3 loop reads CASSPGSRVTNEKLFF. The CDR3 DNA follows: TGTGCCAGCAGTCCGGGTTCGAGGGTAACTAATGAAAAACTGTTTTTT.

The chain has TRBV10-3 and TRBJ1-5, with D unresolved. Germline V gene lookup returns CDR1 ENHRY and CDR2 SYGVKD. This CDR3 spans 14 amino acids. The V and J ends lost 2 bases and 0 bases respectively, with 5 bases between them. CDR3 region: CAISENHSNQPQHF. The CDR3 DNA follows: TGTGCCATCAGTGAGAACCATAGCAATCAGCCCCAGCATTTT.

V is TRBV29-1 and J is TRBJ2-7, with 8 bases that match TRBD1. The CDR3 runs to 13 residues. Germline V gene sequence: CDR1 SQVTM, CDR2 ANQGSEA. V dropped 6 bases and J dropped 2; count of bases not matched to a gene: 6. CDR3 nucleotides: TGCAGCGTGGATGGGACAGGAACCTACGAGCAGTACTTC. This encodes CSVDGTGTYEQYF.

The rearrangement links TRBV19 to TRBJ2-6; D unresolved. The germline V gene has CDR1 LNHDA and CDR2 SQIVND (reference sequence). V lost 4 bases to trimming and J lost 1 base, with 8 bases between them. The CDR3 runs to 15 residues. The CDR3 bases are TGTGCCAGTAGTACGACCCTATCTGGGGCCAACGTCCTGACTTTC. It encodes CASSTTLSGANVLTF. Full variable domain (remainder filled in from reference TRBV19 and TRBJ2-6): DGGITQSPKYLFRKEGQNVTLSCEQNLNHDAMYWYRQDPGQGLRLIYYSQIVNDFQKGDIAEGYSVSREKKESFPLTVTSAQKNPTAFYLCASSTTLSGANVLTFGAGSRLTVL.

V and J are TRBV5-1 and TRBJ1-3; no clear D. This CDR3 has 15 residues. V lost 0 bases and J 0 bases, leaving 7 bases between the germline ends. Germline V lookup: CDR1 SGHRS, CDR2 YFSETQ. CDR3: CASSLDTNSGNTIYF. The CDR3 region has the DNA TGCGCCAGCAGCTTGGACACAAACTCTGGAAACACCATATATTTT.

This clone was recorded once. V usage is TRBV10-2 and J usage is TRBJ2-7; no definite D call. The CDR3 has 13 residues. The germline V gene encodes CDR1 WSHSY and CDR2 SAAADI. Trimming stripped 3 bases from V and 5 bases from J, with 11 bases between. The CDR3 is CASSDPPRDEQYF. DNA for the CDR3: TGCGCCAGCAGTGACCCACCTAGGGACGAGCAGTACTTC.

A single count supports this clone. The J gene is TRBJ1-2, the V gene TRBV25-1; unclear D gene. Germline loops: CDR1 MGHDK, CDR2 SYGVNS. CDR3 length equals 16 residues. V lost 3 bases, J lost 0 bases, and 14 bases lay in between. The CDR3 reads CASSDSFEVANYGYTF. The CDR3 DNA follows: TGTGCCAGCAGTGATAGTTTTGAGGTAGCTAACTATGGCTACACCTTC.

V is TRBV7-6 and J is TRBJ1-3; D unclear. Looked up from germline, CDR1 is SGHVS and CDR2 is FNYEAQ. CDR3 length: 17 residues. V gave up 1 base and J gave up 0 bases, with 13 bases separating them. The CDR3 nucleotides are TGTGCCAGCAGCTTAGTTTCTGGACCGCTCTCTGGAAACACCATATATTTT. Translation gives CASSLVSGPLSGNTIYF.

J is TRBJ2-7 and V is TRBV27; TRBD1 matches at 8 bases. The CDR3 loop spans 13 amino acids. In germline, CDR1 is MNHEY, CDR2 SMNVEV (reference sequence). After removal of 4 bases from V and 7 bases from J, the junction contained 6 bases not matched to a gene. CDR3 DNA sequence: TGTGCCAGCAGTTACGGACAGGGTGGTGAGCAGTACTTC. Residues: CASSYGQGGEQYF.

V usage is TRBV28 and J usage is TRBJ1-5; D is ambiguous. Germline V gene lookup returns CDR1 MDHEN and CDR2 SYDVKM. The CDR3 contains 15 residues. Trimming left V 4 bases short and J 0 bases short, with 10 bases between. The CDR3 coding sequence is TGTGCCAGCAGTTCTTGGGGAGTTAGCAATCAGCCCCAGCATTTT. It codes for CASSSWGVSNQPQHF. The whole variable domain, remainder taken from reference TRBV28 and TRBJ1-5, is DVKVTQSSRYLVKRTGEKVFLECVQDMDHENMFWYRQDPGLGLRLIYFSYDVKMKEKGDIPEGYSVSREKKERFSLILESASTNQTSMYLCASSSWGVSNQPQHFGDGTRLSIL.

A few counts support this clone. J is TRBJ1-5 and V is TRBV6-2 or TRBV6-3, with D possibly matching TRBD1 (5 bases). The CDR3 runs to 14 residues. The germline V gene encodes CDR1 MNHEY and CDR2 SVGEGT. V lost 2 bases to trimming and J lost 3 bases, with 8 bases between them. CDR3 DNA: TGTGCCAGCAGTTACGACAGCCTCAATCAGCCCCAGCATTTT. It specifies CASSYDSLNQPQHF.

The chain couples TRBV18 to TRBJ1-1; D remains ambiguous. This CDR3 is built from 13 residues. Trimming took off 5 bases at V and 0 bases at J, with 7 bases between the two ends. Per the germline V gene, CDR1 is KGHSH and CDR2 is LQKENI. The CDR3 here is CASSSELNTEAFF. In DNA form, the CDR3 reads TGTGCCAGCTCATCCGAGTTGAACACTGAAGCTTTCTTT.

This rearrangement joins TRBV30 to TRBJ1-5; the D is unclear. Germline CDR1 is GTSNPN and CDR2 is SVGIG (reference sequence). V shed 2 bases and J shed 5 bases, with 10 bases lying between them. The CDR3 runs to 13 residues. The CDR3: CAWSSQEDQPQHF. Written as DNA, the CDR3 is TGTGCCTGGAGTTCCCAGGAGGATCAGCCCCAGCATTTT.

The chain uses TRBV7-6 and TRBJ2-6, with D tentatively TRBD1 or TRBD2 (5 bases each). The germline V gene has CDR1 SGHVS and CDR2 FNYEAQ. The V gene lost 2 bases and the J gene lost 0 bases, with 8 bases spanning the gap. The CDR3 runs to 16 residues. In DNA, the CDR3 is TGTGCCAGCAGCTTACGGGGCAGCTCTGGGGCCAACGTCCTGACTTTC. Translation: CASSLRGSSGANVLTF.